One sample yielded the 27 T cell receptor beta chains listed below, sequenced in a study of T cells in localized non-small cell lung cancer. The assay was immunoSEQ multiplex PCR, and TCRdb's table has in-frame clones only and misses some. The repertoire holds about 2,400 clones, with roughly a fifth as singletons. Sample: normal lung tissue next to the tumor, taken before any cancer treatment. These receptors originate from a male donor aged 60 or over with stage I squamous cell lung carcinoma.

V gene TRBV12-5 combines with J gene TRBJ1-2; a weak D match, TRBD1 (6 bases). There are 12 residues in the CDR3. Germline CDR1 reads LGHNT; CDR2 reads FRNRAP. CDR3 loop: CASTMGALGYTF. The CDR3 coding sequence is TGTGCCAGCACCATGGGGGCTCTTGGCTACACCTTC.

This clone was seen a handful of times. The chain joins TRBV6-8 to TRBJ2-5, with a weak D call TRBD2 (5 bases). This CDR3 region has 12 residues. V was pared by 5 bases and J by 7 bases, with 11 bases between. Looked up from germline, CDR1 is MNHGY and CDR2 is SAAAGT. The CDR3 sequence is CASSIDYGTQYF. CDR3 DNA sequence: TGTGCCAGCAGTATTGACTACGGGACCCAGTACTTC.

This clone is labeled as medium-sized (0.01 to 0.1%). This chain links TRBV11-3 with TRBJ2-6; D remains ambiguous. The V and J ends lost 1 base and 3 bases respectively, with 7 bases between them. This CDR3 has 15 amino acids. Germline V gene sequence: CDR1 SGHNT, CDR2 YENEEA. The CDR3 reads CASSLGRDGANVLTF. CDR3 sequence (DNA): TGTGCCAGCAGCTTAGGAAGGGATGGGGCCAACGTCCTGACTTTC.

This clone is labeled as medium-sized (0.01 to 0.1%). The rearrangement links TRBV11-3 to TRBJ2-1; D is possibly TRBD2 (6 bases). Looked up from germline, CDR1 is SGHNT and CDR2 is YENEEA. V dropped 3 bases and J dropped 7 bases, with 13 bases sitting between them. The CDR3 loop spans 14 amino acids. The CDR3 protein is CASSFSGQKNEQFF. DNA of the CDR3: TGTGCCAGCAGCTTTAGCGGTCAGAAGAATGAGCAGTTCTTC. Complete variable domain (other parts from reference TRBV11-3 and TRBJ2-1): EAGVVQSPRYKIIEKKQPVAFWCNPISGHNTLYWYLQNLGQGPELLIRYENEEAVDDSQLPKDRFSAERLKGVDSTLKIQPAELGDSAVYLCASSFSGQKNEQFFGPGTRLTVL.

A few counts support this clone. This chain links TRBV9 with TRBJ1-2; 7 nucleotides agree with TRBD1. From germline, CDR1 is SGDLS and CDR2 YYNGEE. CDR3 size: 15 residues. The V segment lost 3 bases and the J segment 1 base; nucleotides outside the gene matches: 6. The CDR3 nucleotides are TGTGCCAGCAGCGGCTGGACAGGCAATAACTATGGCTACACCTTC. It specifies CASSGWTGNNYGYTF. Based on the CDR3 plus reference TRBV9 and TRBJ1-2, the full variable domain is DSGVTQTPKHLITATGQRVTLRCSPRSGDLSVYWYQQSLDQGLQFLIQYYNGEERAKGNILERFSAQQFPDLHSELNLSSLELGDSALYFCASSGWTGNNYGYTFGSGTRLTVV.

Only a few counts were recorded for this clone. The chain uses TRBV18 and TRBJ2-7, with 7 positions matching TRBD1. This CDR3 contains 12 residues. CDR1 and CDR2 from the germline V gene are KGHSH and LQKENI. With V trimmed by 4 bases and J by 7 bases, 4 bases remained unmatched. The CDR3 DNA is TGTGCCAGCTCACTGGACAGGTGGGAGCAGTACTTC. It translates to CASSLDRWEQYF.

This chain joins TRBV11-3 and TRBJ2-4, with TRBD1 matching over 8 bases. The junction had 6 bases not matched to a gene; V was cut back by 4 bases and J by 1 base. The CDR3 totals 16 residues. Germline CDR1 reads SGHNT; CDR2 reads YENEEA. The CDR3 reads CASSSRGPEAKNIQYF. The CDR3 coding sequence is TGTGCCAGCAGCTCCAGGGGGCCTGAGGCCAAAAACATTCAGTACTTC.

This clone qualifies as medium-sized (0.01 to 0.1%). V gene TRBV11-3 combines with J gene TRBJ2-7; D may match TRBD1 or TRBD2 (5 bases each). V shed 5 bases and J shed 2 bases, with 13 bases lying between them. The V gene's germline CDR1 is SGHNT and CDR2 YENEEA. This CDR3 is 14 amino acids long. CDR3 DNA: TGTGCCAGCAGCGGATGGGACGGAACCTACGAGCAGTACTTC. This translates into CASSGWDGTYEQYF.

On this clone itself: The junction differs from germline at one of its ends, possibly a read error. The chain carries TRBV18 and TRBJ1-5, with a possible D match to TRBD1 (6 bases). The germline V gene encodes CDR1 KGHSH and CDR2 LQKENI. This CDR3 has 15 residues. The CDR3 protein is CASSQYTGLNRPQHF. DNA for the CDR3: TGTGCCAGCTCACAATACACAGGGCTCAATCGGCCCCAGCATTTT.

This clone was counted only a few times. The genes are TRBV12-5 and TRBJ2-3, with D possibly called TRBD1 or TRBD2 (5 bases each). Germline lookup yields CDR1 LGHNT and CDR2 FRNRAP. CDR3 size: 12 residues. The CDR3 reads CASGHASDTQYF. The CDR3 DNA sequence: TGTGCCAGCGGACACGCCTCCGATACGCAGTATTTT.

The rearrangement joins TRBV10-2 to TRBJ2-5; a weak D match, TRBD2 (5 bases). V gave up 6 bases and J gave up 7 bases, with 12 bases separating them. Per the germline V gene, CDR1 is WSHSY and CDR2 is SAAADI. This CDR3 has 12 residues. The DNA for the CDR3 is TGCGCCAGCAGCCCGGCAGGAGGGACCCAGTACTTC. This sequence encodes CASSPAGGTQYF.

This clone was counted a few times. This chain connects TRBV19 to TRBJ1-1, with D unresolved. Germline assignment: CDR1 LNHDA and CDR2 SQIVND (reference sequence). The CDR3 is 13 amino acids. V dropped 4 bases and J dropped 0 bases, with 6 bases sitting between them. DNA for the CDR3: TGTGCCAGTAGTAACGACATGAACACTGAAGCTTTCTTT. This encodes CASSNDMNTEAFF.

The V and J genes are TRBV19 and TRBJ2-3; D possibly uses TRBD1 or TRBD2 (7 bases each). The CDR3 totals 14 residues. The ends were cut back, 3 bases at V and 6 bases at J, with 13 bases in the middle. Germline V lookup: CDR1 LNHDA, CDR2 SQIVND (reference sequence). The CDR3 bases are TGTGCCAGTAGTATGGGCCAGGGGGGGGATACGCAGTATTTT. It is translated as CASSMGQGGDTQYF.

The genes are TRBV1 and TRBJ2-2; TRBD2, the table's D call, was not compared with the DNA. TRBV1 is annotated as a pseudogene. This CDR3 has 17 amino acids. The CDR3 DNA sequence: TGCGCCAGCAGCCGTCTCTTTGTACTAGCGGGGACCGGGGAGCTGTTTTTT. Protein product: CASSRLFVLAGTGELFF.

CDR3 sequence: CASSLGTSGDYEQYF. The DNA of the CDR3 is TGCGCCAGCAGCCTTGGGACTAGCGGGGACTACGAGCAGTACTTC. The V and J genes are TRBV5-1 and TRBJ2-7, with 13 bases identical to TRBD2. Germline CDR1 and CDR2: SGHRS and YFSETQ. Trimming at V came to 4 bases and at J to 3 bases, leaving 4 bases not matched to a gene. CDR3 size: 15 residues.

This clone was seen a few times. The chain links TRBV30 to TRBJ2-7, with 9 bases lining up with TRBD2. CDR3 length equals 15 residues. Trimming cost V 1 base and J 5 bases; bases outside gene matches: 9. The V gene's germline CDR1 is GTSNPN and CDR2 SVGIG (reference sequence). CDR3 bases: TGTGCCTGGAGTGAGGGGCTAGCGGGACCAGACGAGCAGTACTTC. This translates into CAWSEGLAGPDEQYF.

This clone was seen only once. The V and J genes are TRBV29-1 and TRBJ2-1, with a weak D call TRBD2 (5 bases). This CDR3 is 12 amino acids long. Deletions cut 7 bases from V and 10 bases from J, with 17 bases between. Per the germline V gene, CDR1 is SQVTM and CDR2 is ANQGSEA. The CDR3 region has the DNA TGCAGCGACCACGGGATAAATGGAGAGCAGTTCTTC. Its protein is CSDHGINGEQFF.

This clone was seen a few times. The genes are TRBV23-1 and TRBJ2-4; no clear D. TRBV23-1 is an ORF, with its function uncertain. V lost 6 bases, J lost 4 bases, and 10 bases lay in between. The CDR3 is made up of 13 amino acids. CDR3 sequence (DNA): TGCGCCAGCAGCTTGTATAGAAAAAACATTCAGTACTTC. Encoded protein: CASSLYRKNIQYF.

This clone was recorded a few times. This CDR3 is also generated by other DNA sequences in the sample. This rearrangement joins TRBV29-1 to TRBJ1-5; 7 bases are shared with TRBD1. V trimming: 4 bases; J trimming: 4 bases; junction bases outside the gene matches: 1. Per germline, CDR1 SQVTM and CDR2 ANQGSEA. The CDR3 covers 12 residues. CDR3 in DNA: TGCAGCGTTGGGGACAGTAATCAGCCCCAGCATTTT. Its translation: CSVGDSNQPQHF.

By share of the sample, this clone is medium-sized. The genes are TRBV6-8 and TRBJ1-2, with a tentative D call TRBD1 (6 bases). V lost 5 bases and J 5 bases, leaving 15 bases between the germline ends. Germline lookup yields CDR1 MNHGY and CDR2 SAAAGT. CDR3 length: 14 amino acids. The CDR3 loop is CASSPRDIFYGYTF. The DNA of the CDR3 is TGTGCCAGCAGTCCCCGGGACATATTTTATGGCTACACCTTC.

The chain couples TRBV4-1 to TRBJ1-1; perhaps TRBD1 as D (6 bases). The CDR3 spans 19 residues. CDR1 MGHRA and CDR2 YSYEKL come from the germline V gene. V gave up 1 base and J gave up 4 bases, with 25 bases separating them. The CDR3 region is CASSQVYRTERKTGTEAFF. DNA of the CDR3: TGCGCCAGCAGCCAAGTCTATAGGACAGAGAGAAAGACGGGCACTGAAGCTTTCTTT.

This sequence joins TRBV29-1 and TRBJ1-2; 8 nucleotides line up with TRBD1. This CDR3 region has 12 residues. J gave up 8 bases and V 5 bases, and 7 bases lay outside the gene matches. Germline CDR1 and CDR2: SQVTM and ANQGSEA. The CDR3, as DNA: TGCAGCGTTTCGCAGGGGGCTCGAGGCTACACCTTC. Protein: CSVSQGARGYTF.

The gene calls are TRBV30 and TRBJ2-1, with TRBD2 matching 8 bases. The CDR3 length is 16 residues. J was trimmed by 9 bases and V by 2 bases; bases with no gene match: 15. CDR1 and CDR2 from the germline V gene are GTSNPN and SVGIG (reference sequence). The CDR3 bases are TGTGCCTGGAGTCGGCTTTGGACTAGCACGAGGGGTGAGCAGTTCTTC. Protein: CAWSRLWTSTRGEQFF.

By proportion, this clone is medium-sized. This chain joins TRBV6-8 and TRBJ2-7, with D tentatively TRBD2 (7 bases). Trimming pared 5 bases from V and 6 bases from J, leaving 20 bases between. CDR3 length: 15 amino acids. Germline V gene lookup returns CDR1 MNHGY and CDR2 SAAAGT. In DNA, the CDR3 is TGTGCCAGCAGTAAACAGGGACTACTGGACTCCGAGCAGTACTTC. Encoded protein: CASSKQGLLDSEQYF.

This clone was counted between two and nine times. The rearrangement joins TRBV18 to TRBJ1-6, with 7 bases that match TRBD1. Germline trimming cut 1 base from V and 5 bases from J; bases unmatched to any gene: 5. The CDR3 totals 16 residues. Germline V gives CDR1 KGHSH, CDR2 LQKENI. This CDR3 reads CASSPQGGANNSPLHF. CDR3 coding DNA: TGTGCCAGCTCACCACAAGGGGGCGCGAATAATTCACCCCTCCACTTT.

The chain employs TRBV9 and TRBJ1-4; D uncertain. CDR1 is SGDLS, CDR2 YYNGEE, per germline. The CDR3 has 13 residues. Trimming stripped 10 bases from V and 3 bases from J, with 13 bases between. CDR3 residues: CAGISAANEKLFF. The DNA of the CDR3 is TGTGCCGGAATCTCCGCGGCTAATGAAAAACTGTTTTTT. The full variable domain, completed using reference TRBV9 and TRBJ1-4, is DSGVTQTPKHLITATGQRVTLRCSPRSGDLSVYWYQQSLDQGLQFLIQYYNGEERAKGNILERFSAQQFPDLHSELNLSSLELGDSALYFCAGISAANEKLFFGSGTQLSVL.

In this sample, this clone is large (0.1 to 1%). V gene TRBV6-8 combines with J gene TRBJ1-3; D gene uncertain. The V end was cut by 2 bases, the J end by 2 bases, with 7 bases between. The germline gives CDR1 MNHGY, CDR2 SAAAGT. The CDR3 is made up of 14 amino acids. CDR3 residues: CASSYPPAGNTIYF. The CDR3 DNA reads TGTGCCAGCAGTTACCCACCCGCTGGAAACACCATATATTTT.